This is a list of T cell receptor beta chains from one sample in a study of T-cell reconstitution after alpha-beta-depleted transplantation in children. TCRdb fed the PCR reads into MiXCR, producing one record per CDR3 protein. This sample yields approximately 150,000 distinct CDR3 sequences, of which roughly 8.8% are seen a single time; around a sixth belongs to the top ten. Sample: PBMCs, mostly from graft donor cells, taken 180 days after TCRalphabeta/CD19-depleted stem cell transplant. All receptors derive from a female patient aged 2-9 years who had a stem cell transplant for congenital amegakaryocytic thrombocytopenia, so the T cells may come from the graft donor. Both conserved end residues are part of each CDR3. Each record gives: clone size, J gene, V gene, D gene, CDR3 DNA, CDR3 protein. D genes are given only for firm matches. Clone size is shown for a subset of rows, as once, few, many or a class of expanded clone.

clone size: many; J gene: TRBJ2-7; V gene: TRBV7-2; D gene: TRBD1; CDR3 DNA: TGTGCCAGCAGCTCAGGGGGCGGGTACGAGCAGTACTTC; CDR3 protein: CASSSGGGYEQYF
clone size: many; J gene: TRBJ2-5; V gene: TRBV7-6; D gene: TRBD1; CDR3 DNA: TGTGCCAGCAGCACCCGACAGGGCAAGGGCGAGACCCAGTACTTC; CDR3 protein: CASSTRQGKGETQYF
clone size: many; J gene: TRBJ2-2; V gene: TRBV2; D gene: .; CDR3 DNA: TGTGCCAGCGGCCGGCTGAACACCGGGGAGCTGTTTTTT; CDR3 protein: CASGRLNTGELFF
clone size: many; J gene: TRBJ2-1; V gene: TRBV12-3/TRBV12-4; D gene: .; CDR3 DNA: TGTGCCAGCAGCTTCCCCCACAGGAGCTCCTACAATGAGCAGTTCTTC; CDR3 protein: CASSFPHRSSYNEQFF
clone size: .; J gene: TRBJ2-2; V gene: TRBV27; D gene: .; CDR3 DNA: TGTGCCAGCAGTTTAATGTCAGGGGCGACCGGGGAGCTGTTTTTT; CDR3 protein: CASSLMSGATGELFF
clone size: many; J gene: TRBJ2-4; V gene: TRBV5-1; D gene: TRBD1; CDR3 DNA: TGCGCCAGCAGCGTTACAGGGGGCGCGGGCAAAAACATTCAGTACTTC; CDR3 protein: CASSVTGGAGKNIQYF
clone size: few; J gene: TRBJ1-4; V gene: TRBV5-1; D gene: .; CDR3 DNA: TGCGCCAGCACCATCGGCGGGAGTCCCAATGAAAAACTGTTTTTT; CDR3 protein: CASTIGGSPNEKLFF
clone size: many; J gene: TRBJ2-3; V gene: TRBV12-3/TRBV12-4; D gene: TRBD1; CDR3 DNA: TGTGCCAGCAGTCAGGGACAGGGGAGGACAGATACGCAGTATTTT; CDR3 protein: CASSQGQGRTDTQYF
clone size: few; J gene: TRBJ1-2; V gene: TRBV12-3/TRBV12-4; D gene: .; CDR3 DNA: TGTGCCAGCAGACTGGGGGCAGTGAACTATGGCTACACCTTC; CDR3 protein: CASRLGAVNYGYTF
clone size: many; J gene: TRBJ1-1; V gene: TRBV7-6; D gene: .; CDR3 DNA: TGTGCCAGCAGCTTAGCGCTTGGGGGGCGCACTGAAGCTTTCTTT; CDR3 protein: CASSLALGGRTEAFF
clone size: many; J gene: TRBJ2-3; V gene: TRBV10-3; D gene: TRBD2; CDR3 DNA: TGTGCCATCAGTGTGGATAGCGGGGGAAAACGCCCTAGCACAGATACGCAGTATTTT; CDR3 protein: CAISVDSGGKRPSTDTQYF
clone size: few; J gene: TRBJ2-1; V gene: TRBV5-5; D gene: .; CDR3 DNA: TGTGCCAGCAGCTCTACACCGACTAGGCTTTACAATGAGCAGTTCTTC; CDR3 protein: CASSSTPTRLYNEQFF
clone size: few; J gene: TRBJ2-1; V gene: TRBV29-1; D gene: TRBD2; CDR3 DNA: TGCAGCCTACTACTAGCGGGGTACAATGAGCAGTTCTTC; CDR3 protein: CSLLLAGYNEQFF
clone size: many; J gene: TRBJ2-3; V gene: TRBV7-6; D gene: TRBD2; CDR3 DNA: TGTGCCAGCAGCTCCCAAGTAGCGGGGGAGTCAGATACGCAGTATTTT; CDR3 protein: CASSSQVAGESDTQYF
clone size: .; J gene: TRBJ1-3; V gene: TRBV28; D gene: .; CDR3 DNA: TGTGCCAGCAGTTTGTTTCGTTTGACCTCTGGAAACACCATATATTTT; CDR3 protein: CASSLFRLTSGNTIYF
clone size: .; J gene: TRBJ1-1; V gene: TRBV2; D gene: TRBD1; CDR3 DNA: TGTGCCAGCAGTCCATACCGGACAGGGAACACTGAAGCTTTCTTT; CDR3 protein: CASSPYRTGNTEAFF